This note documents a single T cell receptor beta chain sequence. Its antigen is as yet unknown. A read error is possible here, since a much larger clone lies one base away. The data originate from a study of T-cell reconstitution after alpha-beta-depleted transplantation in children. Study-wide results and caveats: Diversity and T-cell counts at one year after transplant derived mostly from new T cells. There were reportedly several hundred expanded graft clones from which alpha-beta T cells came about two months after transplant.

The authors prepared the TCRbeta library with unique molecular identifiers. TCRdb ran MiXCR on the PCR reads and lists one entry per CDR3 protein. The profile shows 250,000 to 300,000 distinct CDR3 sequences, 11% of them singletons. The CDR3 totals 13 residues. V lost 3 bases and J 3 bases, leaving 9 bases between the germline ends. From germline, CDR1 is SEHNR and CDR2 FQNEAQ (reference sequence). Sequencing was performed on peripheral blood, taken 180 days after TCRalphabeta/CD19-depleted stem cell transplant. The rearrangement uses TRBV7-9 and TRBJ2-7; D is undetermined. The TCR sequence derives from a male patient between 2 and 10 years old who had a stem cell transplant for chronic granulomatous disease, so the T cells may come from the graft donor. CDR3 amino acids: CASSFLGFYEQYF. Written as DNA, the CDR3 is TGTGCCAGCAGCTTTCTCGGCTTCTACGAGCAGTACTTC.